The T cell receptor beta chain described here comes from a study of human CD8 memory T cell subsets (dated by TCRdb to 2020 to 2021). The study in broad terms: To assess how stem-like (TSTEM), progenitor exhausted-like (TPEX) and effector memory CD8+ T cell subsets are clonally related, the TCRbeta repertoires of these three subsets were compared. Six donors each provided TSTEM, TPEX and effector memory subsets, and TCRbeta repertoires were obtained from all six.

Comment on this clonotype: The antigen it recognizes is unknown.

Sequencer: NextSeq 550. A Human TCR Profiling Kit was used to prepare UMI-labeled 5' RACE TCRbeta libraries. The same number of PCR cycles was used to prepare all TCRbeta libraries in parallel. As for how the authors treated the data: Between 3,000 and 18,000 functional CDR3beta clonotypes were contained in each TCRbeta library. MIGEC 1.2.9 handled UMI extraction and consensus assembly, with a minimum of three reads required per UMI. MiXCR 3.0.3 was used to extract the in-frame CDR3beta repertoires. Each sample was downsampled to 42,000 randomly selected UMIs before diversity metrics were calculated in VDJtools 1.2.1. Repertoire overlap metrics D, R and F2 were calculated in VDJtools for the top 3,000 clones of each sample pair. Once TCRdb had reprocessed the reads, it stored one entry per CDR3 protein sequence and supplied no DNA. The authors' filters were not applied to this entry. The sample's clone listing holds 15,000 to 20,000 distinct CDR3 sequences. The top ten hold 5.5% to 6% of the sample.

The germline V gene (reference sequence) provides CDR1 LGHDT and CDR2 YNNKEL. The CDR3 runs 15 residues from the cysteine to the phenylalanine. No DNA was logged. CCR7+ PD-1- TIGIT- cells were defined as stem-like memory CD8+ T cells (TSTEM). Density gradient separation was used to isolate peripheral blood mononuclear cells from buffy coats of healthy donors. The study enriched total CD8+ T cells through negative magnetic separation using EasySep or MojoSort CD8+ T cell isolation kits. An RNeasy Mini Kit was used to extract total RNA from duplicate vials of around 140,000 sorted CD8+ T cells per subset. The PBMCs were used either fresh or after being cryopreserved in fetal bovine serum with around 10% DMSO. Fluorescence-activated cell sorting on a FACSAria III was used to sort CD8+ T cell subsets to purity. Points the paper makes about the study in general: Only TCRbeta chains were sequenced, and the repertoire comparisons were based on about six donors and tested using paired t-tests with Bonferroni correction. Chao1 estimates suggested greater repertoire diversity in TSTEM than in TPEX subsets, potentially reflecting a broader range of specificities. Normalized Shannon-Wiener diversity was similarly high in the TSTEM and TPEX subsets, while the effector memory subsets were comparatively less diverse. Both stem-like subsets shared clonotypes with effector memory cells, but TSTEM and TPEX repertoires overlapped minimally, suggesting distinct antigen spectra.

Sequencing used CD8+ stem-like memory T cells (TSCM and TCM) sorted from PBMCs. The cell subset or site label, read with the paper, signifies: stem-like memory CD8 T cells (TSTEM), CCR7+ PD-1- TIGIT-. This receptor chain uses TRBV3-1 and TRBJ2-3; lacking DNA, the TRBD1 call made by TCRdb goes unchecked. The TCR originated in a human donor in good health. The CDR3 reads CASSQKTGGVDTQYF.